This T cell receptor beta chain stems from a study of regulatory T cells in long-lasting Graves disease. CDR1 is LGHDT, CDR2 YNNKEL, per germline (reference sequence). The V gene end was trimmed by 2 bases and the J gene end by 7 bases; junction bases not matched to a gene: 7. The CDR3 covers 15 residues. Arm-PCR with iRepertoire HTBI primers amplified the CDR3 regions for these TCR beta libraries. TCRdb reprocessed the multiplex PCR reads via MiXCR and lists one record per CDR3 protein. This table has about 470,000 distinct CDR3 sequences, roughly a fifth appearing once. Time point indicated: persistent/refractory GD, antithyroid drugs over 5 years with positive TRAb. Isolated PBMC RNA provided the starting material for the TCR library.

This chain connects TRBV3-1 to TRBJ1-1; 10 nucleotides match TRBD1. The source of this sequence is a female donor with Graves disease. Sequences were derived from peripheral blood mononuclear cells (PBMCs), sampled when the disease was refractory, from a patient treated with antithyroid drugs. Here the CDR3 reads CASSQRQGAVGEAFF. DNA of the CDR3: TGTGCCAGCAGCCAAAGACAGGGGGCGGTTGGTGAAGCTTTCTTT.